Listed here are 15 T cell receptor beta chains from one sample, sequenced in a study of blood T cell repertoires in COVID-19. The table came from immunoSEQ multiplex PCR; TCRdb's copy has only in-frame clones and leaves some out. The sample has approximately 110,000 clones, roughly 90% seen once; the top ten hold around 2.1%. Input material: peripheral blood. Every receptor here comes from a man between 50 and 59 years old with COVID-19, enrolled during active disease.

The chain carries TRBV11-3 and TRBJ1-5; D call uncertain. This CDR3 spans 17 amino acids. Germline lookup yields CDR1 SGHNT and CDR2 YENEEA. Deletions cut 5 bases from V and 4 bases from J, with 21 bases between. The chain's CDR3 is CASSERRGVIKNQPQHF. CDR3 DNA sequence: TGTGCCAGCAGCGAACGTCGGGGTGTGATCAAAAATCAGCCCCAGCATTTT.

The chain recombines TRBV4-1 with TRBJ2-5; 13 bases match TRBD2. This CDR3 comprises 15 residues. V was clipped by 1 base and J by 5 bases; unmatched bases: 1. The germline CDR1 and CDR2 sequences are MGHRA and YSYEKL. CDR3 amino acids: CASSQGTSGSETQYF. CDR3 nucleotide sequence: TGCGCCAGCAGCCAAGGGACTAGCGGGAGTGAGACCCAGTACTTC.

The chain couples TRBV7-9 to TRBJ2-2; 7 bases align to TRBD1. In germline, CDR1 is SEHNR, CDR2 FQNEAQ (reference sequence). Germline trimming cut 1 base from V and 1 base from J; bases unmatched to any gene: 0. The CDR3 is made up of 15 amino acids. CDR3 protein: CASSLGQGNTGELFF. CDR3 nucleotide sequence: TGTGCCAGCAGCTTAGGACAGGGGAACACCGGGGAGCTGTTTTTT. Looking up the rest from reference TRBV7-9 and TRBJ2-2 gives the full variable domain: DTGVSQNPRHKITKRGQNVTFRCDPISEHNRLYWYRQTLGQGPEFLTYFQNEAQLEKSRLLSDRFSAERPKGSFSTLEIQRTEQGDSAMYLCASSLGQGNTGELFFGEGSRLTVL.

V and J are TRBV19 and TRBJ2-7; 7 bases agree with TRBD1. This CDR3 spans 14 amino acids. The V gene end was trimmed by 3 bases and the J gene end by 3 bases; junction bases not matched to a gene: 5. The germline V gene has CDR1 LNHDA and CDR2 SQIVND (reference sequence). The CDR3 region has the DNA TGTGCCAGTAGTATCCAAGGACAGGTCTACGAGCAGTACTTC. Translation gives CASSIQGQVYEQYF.

The rearrangement links TRBV27 to TRBJ2-1; 9 nucleotides align to TRBD2. Per the germline V gene, CDR1 is MNHEY and CDR2 is SMNVEV (reference sequence). This CDR3 is built from 15 residues. Trimming at V came to 3 bases and at J to 0 bases, leaving 0 bases not matched to a gene. The DNA of the CDR3 is TGTGCCAGCAGTTTGGGACTAGCCTCCTACAATGAGCAGTTCTTC. Translation gives CASSLGLASYNEQFF.

This clone was seen just once. The chain links TRBV7-2 to TRBJ2-2; 9 positions agree with TRBD2. Germline V gene sequence: CDR1 SGHTA, CDR2 FQGNSA. The CDR3 runs to 16 residues. J was trimmed by 5 bases and V by 5 bases; bases with no gene match: 9. CDR3 nucleotide sequence: TGTGCCAGCAGCCAACCCTCCCTAGCGGGGACCGGGGAGCTGTTTTTT. It encodes CASSQPSLAGTGELFF.

The rearrangement links TRBV5-8 to TRBJ2-1, with TRBD2 matching over 9 bases. V shed 4 bases, J shed 7 bases, and the junction held 9 bases outside the gene matches. The CDR3 is 15 amino acids. The germline CDR1 and CDR2 sequences are SGHTS and YDEGEE. For the CDR3, the DNA is TGTGCCAGCAGCAGAAGCGGGAGGCCAGAAAATGAGCAGTTCTTC. Protein: CASSRSGRPENEQFF. Filled out from reference TRBV5-8 and TRBJ2-1, the complete variable domain reads EAGVTQSPTHLIKTRGQQATLRCSPISGHTSVYWYQQALGLGLQFLLWYDEGEERNRGNFPPRFSGRQFPNYSSELNVNALELEDSALYLCASSRSGRPENEQFFGPGTRLTVL.

The gene calls are TRBV28 and TRBJ2-3; D is perhaps TRBD1 (7 bases). The length of the CDR3 is 16 residues. V was cut by 3 bases and J by 5 bases, with 18 bases left in between. Germline loops: CDR1 MDHEN, CDR2 SYDVKM. The CDR3 sequence: CASSLGGAGGRDTQYF. The CDR3 nucleotides read TGTGCCAGCAGTTTGGGAGGCGCAGGGGGAAGAGATACGCAGTATTTT.

The chain has TRBV2 and TRBJ1-4; D gene ambiguous. Germline V gene lookup returns CDR1 SNHLY and CDR2 FYNNEI. The CDR3 totals 13 residues. With 7 bases removed from V and 8 bases from J, the gap between germline ends came to 14 bases. The CDR3 region is CASIFDAGEKLFF. The DNA of the CDR3 is TGTGCCAGCATTTTCGACGCCGGGGAAAAACTGTTTTTT.

This chain joins TRBV5-4 and TRBJ1-3; 7 nucleotides align to TRBD1. The V segment lost 4 bases and the J segment 5 bases; nucleotides outside the gene matches: 3. CDR3 size: 13 residues. Looked up from germline, CDR1 is SGHNT and CDR2 is YYREEE (reference sequence). The CDR3 protein is CASSPTGRNTIYF. As DNA, the CDR3 is TGTGCCAGCAGCCCGACAGGGAGAAACACCATATATTTT.

The chain employs TRBV19 and TRBJ2-1, with 11 bases aligning to TRBD2. The germline V gene has CDR1 LNHDA and CDR2 SQIVND (reference sequence). The V segment lost 1 base and the J segment 4 bases; nucleotides outside the gene matches: 6. The CDR3 spans 17 residues. Written as DNA, the CDR3 is TGTGCCAGTAGTATAGGGCTAGCGGGAGGATCTTACAATGAGCAGTTCTTC. This codes for CASSIGLAGGSYNEQFF.

The chain couples TRBV6-5 to TRBJ1-6, with TRBD1 identical over 10 bases. Germline assignment: CDR1 MNHEY and CDR2 SVGAGI. The J segment lost 9 bases and the V segment lost 5 bases, leaving 7 bases of the junction unmatched. The CDR3 has 15 residues. As DNA, the CDR3 is TGTGCCAGCAGTCGACAGGGGGCGACGGGTTCACCCCTCCACTTT. The encoded protein is CASSRQGATGSPLHF.

The chain joins TRBV6-6 to TRBJ2-5, with a possible D match to TRBD2 (6 bases). CDR1 and CDR2 from the germline V gene are MNHNY and SVGAGI (reference sequence). This CDR3 has 13 residues. V lost 6 bases and J 7 bases, leaving 15 bases between the germline ends. CDR3 bases: TGTGCCAGCAGCAGAGCCAGGCGGGGGACCCAGTACTTC. This sequence encodes CASSRARRGTQYF.

The CDR3 loop reads CASSLHHQGETQYF. The CDR3 region has the DNA TGCGCCAGCAGCCTTCACCACCAGGGGGAGACCCAGTACTTC. The chain carries TRBV4-1 and TRBJ2-5; possible D gene TRBD1, 6 bases. This CDR3 region has 14 residues. Trimming shortened V by 4 bases and J by 5 bases, and 14 bases separated the two germline ends. In germline, CDR1 is MGHRA, CDR2 YSYEKL.

This sequence joins TRBV6-4 and TRBJ2-7; TRBD1 might be the D (7 bases). V was trimmed by 5 bases and J by 6 bases, leaving 14 bases between them. The CDR3 length is 13 residues. The germline CDR1 and CDR2 sequences are MRHNA and SNTAGT. The CDR3 nucleotides are TGTGCCAGCAGTCGGACAGGAGGGGGCGAGCAGTACGTC. It is translated as CASSRTGGGEQYV.